These 23 T cell receptor beta chains came from one sample sequenced in a study of PD-1 blockade in classical Hodgkin lymphoma (dated by TCRdb to about 2020). Receptor libraries were prepared by the immunoSEQ multiplex PCR assay. What TCRdb holds here is the immuneACCESS table cut down to in-frame rearrangements. Part of the clones is not present; checked against another copy, under half of the missing clones reflect an unresolved V gene, and the others are unexplained. The sample table contains 6,000 to 7,500 clones; only one count was recorded for about 82% of them. The top ten clones comprise under 30% of the sample. Reading the label with the study, this specimen's time point is: cycle 4 day 1 (C4D1), after less than 7 weeks of nivolumab. Every trial patient had relapsed after autologous stem cell transplantation, and cohorts A, B and C differed in prior brentuximab vedotin exposure. The sequencing used peripheral blood mononuclear cells (PBMCs), collected before the fourth cycle of nivolumab. These receptor sequences come from a human donor with classical Hodgkin lymphoma.

The V call is TRBV28, the J call TRBJ1-6; no reliable D call. The CDR3 runs 16 residues. Trimming cost V 4 bases and J 6 bases, with 16 bases left between them. CDR1 is MDHEN and CDR2 is SYDVKM in the germline V gene. CDR3 sequence (DNA): TGTGCCAGCAGTTCTCCCTTAGGTACGACTAATTCACCCCTCCACTTT. It translates to CASSSPLGTTNSPLHF.

J is TRBJ2-2 and V is TRBV5-6, with a tentative D call TRBD1 (6 bases). This CDR3 comprises 16 residues. Deletions cut 10 bases from V and 4 bases from J, with 23 bases between. Germline CDR1 and CDR2: SGHDT and YYEEEE. The CDR3 bases are TGTGCCTGTTACCACTGGGCACAGGGTCGCACCGGGGAGCTGTTTTTT. Translation gives CACYHWAQGRTGELFF. The full variable domain, rest sourced from reference TRBV5-6 and TRBJ2-2, is DAGVTQSPTHLIKTRGQQVTLRCSPKSGHDTVSWYQQALGQGPQFIFQYYEEEERQRGNFPDRFSGHQFPNYSSELNVNALLLGDSALYLCACYHWAQGRTGELFFGEGSRLTVL.

This clone occurred once. V usage is TRBV6-5 and J usage is TRBJ2-5; D is undetermined. V was clipped by 7 bases and J by 4 bases, with 7 bases between them. Germline lookup yields CDR1 MNHEY and CDR2 SVGAGI. This CDR3 is 11 amino acids long. The CDR3 spells CASTLLETQYF. Written as DNA, the CDR3 is TGTGCCAGCACTCTATTAGAGACCCAGTACTTC.

The rearrangement joins TRBV19 to TRBJ1-4; D is uncertain. Germline V lookup: CDR1 LNHDA, CDR2 SQIVND (reference sequence). The CDR3 sequence is 18 residues long. Trimming took 0 bases from V and 3 from J, leaving 17 bases between them. DNA of the CDR3: TGTGCCAGTAGTATAGATCTATCGGGTGTAGGACCTAATGAAAAACTGTTTTTT. Its protein is CASSIDLSGVGPNEKLFF.

The CDR3 coding sequence is TGTGCCAGCAGCTTAACCCCCGACATTGCCTACGAGCAGTACTTC. This encodes CASSLTPDIAYEQYF. The V gene is TRBV7-8, the J gene TRBJ2-7; unclear D gene. This CDR3 is built from 15 residues. The germline CDR1 and CDR2 sequences are SGHVS and FQNEAQ. Trimming shortened V by 2 bases and J by 2 bases, and 13 bases separated the two germline ends. Full variable domain (rest looked up from reference TRBV7-8 and TRBJ2-7): GAGVSQSPRYKVAKRGQDVALRCDPISGHVSLFWYQQALGQGPEFLTYFQNEAQLDKSGLPSDRFFAERPEGSVSTLKIQRTQQEDSAVYLCASSLTPDIAYEQYFGPGTRLTVT.

This chain uses TRBV4-2 with TRBJ2-3; 15 bases are shared with TRBD2. Looked up from germline, CDR1 is LGHNA and CDR2 is YNFKEQ. The CDR3 sequence is 19 residues long. V trimming: 4 bases; J trimming: 0 bases; junction bases outside the gene matches: 8. CDR3 sequence reads: CASSPGLGLAGGSTDTQYF. Here the CDR3 DNA reads TGTGCCAGCAGCCCAGGCCTGGGACTAGCGGGGGGTAGCACAGATACGCAGTATTTT.

This chain joins TRBV7-2 and TRBJ2-3; 15 bases are a match to TRBD2. With 4 bases clipped from V and 9 bases from J, the junction kept 5 bases outside the gene matches. Germline CDR1 and CDR2: SGHTA and FQGNSA. The CDR3 loop spans 15 amino acids. The chain's CDR3 is CASSSGLAGGLTQYF. The CDR3, as DNA: TGTGCCAGCAGCTCGGGACTAGCGGGGGGTTTGACGCAGTATTTT.

CDR3 loop: CASSVGQGTEAFF. In DNA, the CDR3 is TGCGCCAGCAGTGTGGGGCAGGGGACTGAAGCTTTCTTT. The J gene is TRBJ1-1, the V gene TRBV5-1, with D possibly matching TRBD1 (6 bases). Trimming cost V 5 bases and J 5 bases, with 13 bases left between them. The length of the CDR3 is 13 residues. Germline CDR1 is SGHRS and CDR2 is YFSETQ.

J is TRBJ2-1 and V is TRBV27; 12 nucleotides match TRBD2. V gave up 7 bases and J gave up 6 bases; unmatched junction bases: 7. The CDR3 is 15 residues long. Germline V gives CDR1 MNHEY, CDR2 SMNVEV (reference sequence). CDR3 sequence (DNA): TGTGCCAGCAATTGGGGACTAGCGGGCCTCAATGAGCAGTTCTTC. It yields the protein CASNWGLAGLNEQFF.

This clone appeared a few times. The chain employs TRBV7-9 and TRBJ2-2; D not certain. Germline V CDR1 and CDR2: SEHNR, FQNEAQ (reference sequence). This CDR3 contains 13 residues. V lost 5 bases and J lost 1, with 5 bases in between. The DNA for the CDR3 is TGTGCCAGCAGCGTACAGAACACCGGGGAGCTGTTTTTT. It yields the protein CASSVQNTGELFF. Based on the CDR3 plus reference TRBV7-9 and TRBJ2-2, the full variable domain is DTGVSQNPRHKITKRGQNVTFRCDPISEHNRLYWYRQTLGQGPEFLTYFQNEAQLEKSRLLSDRFSAERPKGSFSTLEIQRTEQGDSAMYLCASSVQNTGELFFGEGSRLTVL.

The chain recombines TRBV10-3 with TRBJ2-7; 7 nucleotides align to TRBD2. J was trimmed by 4 bases and V by 10 bases; bases with no gene match: 10. The CDR3 has 13 amino acids. Germline CDR1 and CDR2: ENHRY and SYGVKD. In nucleotides, the CDR3 is TGTGCCAGCTCTCCGTGGGGGGGGTACGAGCAGTACTTC. Encoded protein: CASSPWGGYEQYF.

The genes are TRBV11-2 and TRBJ1-6, with unresolved D. V lost 1 base, J lost 9 bases, and 16 bases lay in between. This CDR3 comprises 16 residues. Germline lookup yields CDR1 SGHAT and CDR2 FQNNGV. The CDR3 sequence is CASSLGRAARGSPLHF. CDR3 coding DNA: TGTGCCAGCAGCTTAGGTCGGGCCGCGCGCGGTTCACCCCTCCACTTT.

In this sample, this clone is hyperexpanded. The rearrangement links TRBV6-1 to TRBJ2-7; tentative D call: TRBD1 (6 bases). V lost 3 bases and J lost 2, with 11 bases in between. The CDR3 runs to 14 residues. Germline V gene sequence: CDR1 MNHNS, CDR2 SASEGT. Written as DNA, the CDR3 is TGTGCCAGCAGTGAGTTTGGACAGCCCTACGAGCAGTACTTC. Its protein product is CASSEFGQPYEQYF.

This chain uses TRBV9 with TRBJ2-1, with D possibly being TRBD1 (5 bases). This CDR3 spans 15 amino acids. Germline assignment: CDR1 SGDLS and CDR2 YYNGEE. V lost 2 bases, J lost 1 base, and 10 bases lay in between. The CDR3 here is CASSVQGQSYNEQFF. The CDR3 DNA sequence: TGTGCCAGCAGCGTTCAGGGTCAGTCCTACAATGAGCAGTTCTTC.

In nucleotides, the CDR3 is TGTGCCAGCAGTTTAATAAACTACAATGAGCAGTTCTTC. It encodes CASSLINYNEQFF. The chain combines TRBV28 with TRBJ2-1; D unclear. Trimming stripped 2 bases from V and 3 bases from J, with 5 bases between. This CDR3 has 13 residues. Germline CDR1 and CDR2: MDHEN and SYDVKM.

The J gene is TRBJ2-3, the V gene TRBV4-2; D perhaps matches TRBD2 (7 bases). V was shortened by 0 bases and J by 6 bases, with 13 bases between the two germline ends. CDR3 length equals 15 residues. CDR1 LGHNA and CDR2 YNFKEQ come from the germline V gene. The CDR3: CASSQDRGARDTQYF. In DNA, the CDR3 is TGTGCCAGCAGCCAAGACCGGGGGGCAAGGGATACGCAGTATTTT.

The rearrangement joins TRBV4-3 to TRBJ2-3, with 11 positions matching TRBD2. This CDR3 comprises 16 residues. Germline V gene lookup returns CDR1 LGHNA and CDR2 YSLEER. V lost 1 base to trimming and J lost 7 bases; unmatched junction nucleotides: 7. The CDR3 protein is CASSQVSGGAGNTQYF. DNA for the CDR3: TGCGCCAGCAGCCAAGTTAGCGGGGGGGCGGGAAATACGCAGTATTTT.

The chain is built from TRBV7-2 and TRBJ1-1; tentatively, D is TRBD1 (5 bases). V lost 11 bases, J lost 3 bases, and 19 bases lay in between. CDR3 length: 14 amino acids. Germline CDR1 SGHTA, CDR2 FQGNSA. The DNA of the CDR3 is TGTGCCGGGGCGCGGACGGCTGTGCACACTGAAGCTTTCTTT. This encodes CAGARTAVHTEAFF.

The chain combines TRBV28 with TRBJ2-7; no clear D gene. CDR1 is MDHEN and CDR2 is SYDVKM in the germline V gene. V was trimmed by 6 bases and J by 1 base, leaving 10 bases between them. The CDR3 runs to 13 residues. The CDR3 sequence: CASRRTGSYEQYF. In DNA form, the CDR3 reads TGTGCCAGCAGACGGACGGGTTCCTACGAGCAGTACTTC.

The rearrangement joins TRBV6-6 to TRBJ2-3, with D perhaps matching TRBD2 (5 bases). Germline-derived CDR1 and CDR2 are MNHNY and SVGAGI (reference sequence). V was clipped by 1 base and J by 3 bases, with 11 bases between them. This CDR3 region has 15 residues. CDR3 sequence (DNA): TGTGCCAGCAGTTACTGGGCGGGTGTAACAGATACGCAGTATTTT. Translating gives CASSYWAGVTDTQYF.

This clone came up a few times. The J gene is TRBJ1-1, the V gene TRBV9; a possible D gene is TRBD1 (5 bases). Germline CDR1 and CDR2: SGDLS and YYNGEE. The germline V and J ends were trimmed by 4 bases and 3 bases, with 16 bases remaining between them. The CDR3 covers 15 residues. In nucleotides, the CDR3 is TGTGCCAGCAGCCCACTGGGGCGAGGGGACACTGAAGCTTTCTTT. Translation gives CASSPLGRGDTEAFF.

The chain employs TRBV2 and TRBJ2-3; no clear D. This CDR3 comprises 13 residues. V was shortened by 7 bases and J by 1 base, with 9 bases between the two germline ends. From germline, CDR1 is SNHLY and CDR2 FYNNEI. CDR3 DNA: TGTGCCAGCAATTGGGCGGGCACAGATACGCAGTATTTT. This gives the protein CASNWAGTDTQYF.

The rearrangement uses TRBV28 and TRBJ1-1; 9 bases are shared with TRBD1. V lost 4 bases to trimming and J lost 3 bases; unmatched junction nucleotides: 15. The germline V gene encodes CDR1 MDHEN and CDR2 SYDVKM. The CDR3 runs 18 residues. CDR3 nucleotides: TGTGCCAGCAGTTCCCCGACGATCCACAGGGGGCGCGACACTGAAGCTTTCTTT. This sequence encodes CASSSPTIHRGRDTEAFF. The full variable domain, completed using reference TRBV28 and TRBJ1-1, is DVKVTQSSRYLVKRTGEKVFLECVQDMDHENMFWYRQDPGLGLRLIYFSYDVKMKEKGDIPEGYSVSREKKERFSLILESASTNQTSMYLCASSSPTIHRGRDTEAFFGQGTRLTVV.